Shown below are 15 T cell receptor beta chains from a single sample sequenced in a study of blood T cell repertoires in COVID-19. Clones were sequenced by immunoSEQ multiplex PCR, and TCRdb holds only the in-frame ones, with some missing. The table has about 280,000 clones, roughly 90% seen once; the top ten hold 1.5% to 2%. The sequenced sample consisted of PBMCs or T cells enriched from blood (not recorded which). The receptors were gathered from a woman aged 55-69 years who had recovered from COVID-19.

In this sample, this clone turned up once. The chain employs TRBV7-9 and TRBJ1-2; a possible D gene is TRBD1 (6 bases). CDR1 and CDR2 (germline): SEHNR, FQNEAQ (reference sequence). The CDR3 has 12 residues. Trimming shortened V by 6 bases and J by 8 bases, and 13 bases separated the two germline ends. Written as DNA, the CDR3 is TGTGCCAGCAGACAAAACAGGGACGGCTACACCTTC. Translation gives CASRQNRDGYTF.

The chain combines TRBV28 with TRBJ2-2; TRBD1 might be the D (5 bases). The CDR3 contains 13 residues. In germline, CDR1 is MDHEN, CDR2 SYDVKM. The CDR3 bases are TGTGGGGCCTTGGGGCTCCTCACCGGGGAGCTGTTTTTT. The encoded protein is CGALGLLTGELFF.

The chain combines TRBV6-5 with TRBJ2-2; 8 bases are shared with TRBD2. The CDR3 sequence is 16 residues long. Germline V lookup: CDR1 MNHEY, CDR2 SVGAGI. Trimming removed 0 bases from V and 3 bases from J; junction bases left unmatched: 3. CDR3: CASSYSIAGHTGELFF. CDR3 nucleotide sequence: TGTGCCAGCAGTTACTCGATAGCGGGGCACACCGGGGAGCTGTTTTTT.

This chain uses TRBV30 with TRBJ1-2; no clear D gene. This CDR3 has 11 amino acids. Germline V gene data show CDR1 as GTSNPN and CDR2 as SVGIG (reference sequence). The V end lost 4 bases, the J end lost 8 bases, and 11 bases lay between the germline ends. The DNA of the CDR3 is TGTGCCTGGACAAACCACCGGGGCTACACCTTC. Amino acids: CAWTNHRGYTF.

This chain uses TRBV28 with TRBJ1-4; D gene uncertain. V was trimmed by 4 bases and J by 7 bases, leaving 10 bases between them. This CDR3 has 13 residues. CDR1 and CDR2 from the germline V gene are MDHEN and SYDVKM. The CDR3 coding sequence is TGTGCCAGCAGTTCCCCGCTAGGTGAAAAACTGTTTTTT. Translated, it gives CASSSPLGEKLFF.

The chain joins TRBV20-1 to TRBJ2-7; D is undetermined. This CDR3 comprises 14 residues. CDR1 and CDR2 from the germline V gene are DFQATT and SNEGSKA (reference sequence). V was clipped by 3 bases and J by 3 bases, with 15 bases between them. This CDR3 is CSASRPPANYEQYF. CDR3 nucleotide sequence: TGCAGTGCTAGTAGGCCCCCAGCGAACTACGAGCAGTACTTC.

The gene calls are TRBV19 and TRBJ1-1; D gene unclear. In germline, CDR1 is LNHDA, CDR2 SQIVND (reference sequence). CDR3 length: 16 residues. Trimming left V 3 bases short and J 0 bases short, with 14 bases between. CDR3 residues: CASSMGSDYMNTEAFF. The CDR3 DNA reads as TGTGCCAGTAGTATGGGGTCTGACTACATGAACACTGAAGCTTTCTTT.

This chain connects TRBV5-6 to TRBJ2-3; the match to TRBD2 covers 9 bases. The germline gives CDR1 SGHDT, CDR2 YYEEEE. This CDR3 has 16 residues. The V and J ends lost 1 base and 6 bases, in that order; junction bases with no gene match: 9. The CDR3: CASSLKVAGVTDTQYF. The CDR3 coding sequence is TGTGCCAGCAGCTTGAAAGTAGCGGGAGTCACGGATACGCAGTATTTT.

The rearrangement joins TRBV4-1 to TRBJ2-1, with 8 bases lining up with TRBD2. Germline values: CDR1 MGHRA, CDR2 YSYEKL. This CDR3 comprises 16 residues. J gave up 8 bases and V 5 bases, and 14 bases lay outside the gene matches. CDR3 bases: TGCGCCAGCAGCATCCCGGGACTAGGCCACGAGGATGAGCAGTTCTTC. Translating gives CASSIPGLGHEDEQFF.

The rearrangement links TRBV10-1 to TRBJ2-1, with 11 bases fitting TRBD2. V shed 3 bases, J shed 7 bases, and the junction held 11 bases outside the gene matches. The CDR3 sequence is 17 residues long. Germline V gene lookup returns CDR1 WNHNN and CDR2 SYGVQD (reference sequence). This CDR3 is CASSEIASGRPGNEQFF. Here the CDR3 DNA reads TGCGCCAGCAGTGAAATTGCTAGCGGGAGGCCGGGGAATGAGCAGTTCTTC.

V gene TRBV11-3 combines with J gene TRBJ1-1; 9 bases map to TRBD1. CDR3 size: 15 residues. Germline V CDR1 and CDR2: SGHNT, YENEEA. V lost 5 bases and J lost 4; bases outside the gene matches: 8. The CDR3 sequence is CASSPQTGGGTEAFF. Written as DNA, the CDR3 is TGTGCCAGCAGCCCCCAGACAGGGGGAGGCACTGAAGCTTTCTTT.

This chain uses TRBV7-9 with TRBJ2-5; TRBD1 aligns across 9 bases. Germline V CDR1 and CDR2: SEHNR, FQNEAQ (reference sequence). This CDR3 region has 14 residues. After removal of 5 bases from V and 5 bases from J, the junction contained 6 bases not matched to a gene. Here the CDR3 reads CASSPGQGLETQYF. CDR3 DNA sequence: TGTGCCAGCAGCCCAGGACAGGGGTTGGAGACCCAGTACTTC.

This chain joins TRBV28 and TRBJ1-2; tentative D call: TRBD1 (6 bases). Between the trimmed V and J ends, which lost 5 bases and 4 bases, there was a span of 14 bases. This CDR3 region has 14 residues. From germline, CDR1 is MDHEN and CDR2 SYDVKM. The CDR3 loop is CASSPTGHLYGYTF. CDR3 nucleotide sequence: TGTGCCAGCAGTCCAACGGGACACCTCTATGGCTACACCTTC.

V is TRBV30 and J is TRBJ1-1; 7 bases are a match to TRBD1. Per germline, CDR1 GTSNPN and CDR2 SVGIG (reference sequence). Germline trimming cut 4 bases from V and 0 bases from J; bases unmatched to any gene: 14. There are 17 residues in the CDR3. As DNA, the CDR3 is TGTGCCTGGATAAACAGGGGCGCGGTACTGATGAACACTGAAGCTTTCTTT. Amino acids: CAWINRGAVLMNTEAFF.

The V call is TRBV6-5, the J call TRBJ1-6, with a possible D match to TRBD1 (5 bases). Trimming stripped 0 bases from V and 6 bases from J, with 9 bases between. This CDR3 region has 15 residues. The V gene's germline CDR1 is MNHEY and CDR2 SVGAGI. The CDR3: CASSYSSGGNSPLHF. DNA of the CDR3: TGTGCCAGCAGTTACTCGTCGGGGGGTAATTCACCCCTCCACTTT.